This T cell receptor beta chain was obtained from a study of shared clonotypes between healthy human individuals. The V gene lost 5 bases and the J gene lost 0 bases, with 7 bases spanning the gap. This CDR3 has 13 amino acids. From germline, CDR1 is SGHNT and CDR2 YENEEA. Libraries were prepared by immunoSEQ multiplex PCR; TCRdb keeps only in-frame clonotypes and omits some of them. Among about 2.3 million clones listed, about 92% were seen once. This receptor was obtained from a man aged 18-30 years in good health. Some clones in this sample may be carry-over from other donors' samples. Sequences were obtained from naive CD4+ T cells from PBMCs. Subset here: CD45RA+ positively selected. V is TRBV11-3 and J is TRBJ1-1; D ambiguous. The CDR3 protein is CASSTNMNTEAFF. In DNA, the CDR3 is TGTGCCAGCAGCACCAACATGAACACTGAAGCTTTCTTT.